These 32 T cell receptor beta chains share one sample of origin, sequenced in a study of blood T cell repertoires in COVID-19. Clones were read by immunoSEQ multiplex PCR, and TCRdb kept only the in-frame ones, dropping some. The data contain more than 250,000 clones, 92% of them singletons. Sequencing input: PBMCs or T cells enriched from blood (not recorded which). The receptors shown here come from a woman in her 30s who had recovered from COVID-19.

The CDR3 protein is CASSVLSGFYGYTF. CDR3 DNA: TGTGCCAGCAGCGTACTTTCGGGGTTCTATGGCTACACCTTC. The rearrangement joins TRBV9 to TRBJ1-2; D gene uncertain. This CDR3 is built from 14 residues. The germline CDR1 and CDR2 sequences are SGDLS and YYNGEE. The V gene lost 1 base and the J gene lost 4 bases, with 11 bases spanning the gap.

J is TRBJ1-1 and V is TRBV5-1; TRBD1 matches at 12 bases. The junction had 8 bases not matched to a gene; V was cut back by 4 bases and J by 7 bases. The CDR3 spans 15 residues. The V gene's germline CDR1 is SGHRS and CDR2 YFSETQ. In DNA, the CDR3 is TGCGCCAGCAGCCCAACAGGGACAGGGGGCCTTGAAGCTTTCTTT. Translating it yields CASSPTGTGGLEAFF.

V is TRBV4-1 and J is TRBJ2-3, with a tentative D call TRBD1 (6 bases). CDR1 is MGHRA and CDR2 is YSYEKL in the germline V gene. The length of the CDR3 is 16 residues. V gave up 0 bases and J gave up 1 base, with 11 bases separating them. CDR3 DNA: TGCGCCAGCAGCCAAGATAGCAGGGGCCGCACAGATACGCAGTATTTT. Translated, it gives CASSQDSRGRTDTQYF.

The CDR3 sequence is CASSAGTGMGTEAFF. CDR3 nucleotide sequence: TGCGCCAGCAGCGCAGGAACAGGGATGGGCACTGAAGCTTTCTTT. The chain has TRBV5-1 and TRBJ1-1, with a weak D call TRBD1 (6 bases). The V gene's germline CDR1 is SGHRS and CDR2 YFSETQ. Between the trimmed V and J ends, which lost 4 bases and 4 bases, there was a span of 17 bases. The CDR3 has 15 residues.

J is TRBJ1-2 and V is TRBV7-9; 7 bases match TRBD1. The germline gives CDR1 SEHNR, CDR2 FQNEAQ (reference sequence). The CDR3 runs to 14 residues. V lost 5 bases, J lost 6 bases, and 9 bases stayed unmatched. The CDR3 loop reads CASSLAPGQHGYTF. The CDR3 nucleotides read TGTGCCAGCAGCCTTGCCCCGGGACAGCATGGCTACACCTTC.

The genes are TRBV5-6 and TRBJ1-5, with D hard to call. Between the trimmed V and J ends, which lost 3 bases and 1 base, there was a span of 8 bases. CDR3 length: 14 amino acids. Germline CDR1 is SGHDT and CDR2 is YYEEEE. CDR3 DNA sequence: TGTGCCAGCAGCTACGACATAAGCAATCAGCCCCAGCATTTT. The encoded protein is CASSYDISNQPQHF.

The chain recombines TRBV7-8 with TRBJ1-5; no clear D. CDR3 length equals 14 residues. V shed 0 bases and J shed 7 bases, with 10 bases lying between them. Germline-derived CDR1 and CDR2 are SGHVS and FQNEAQ. This CDR3 reads CASSLASGWQPQHF. The CDR3 DNA follows: TGTGCCAGCAGCTTAGCGTCGGGTTGGCAGCCCCAGCATTTT.

This sequence joins TRBV19 and TRBJ1-5; D is possibly TRBD1 (5 bases). V was pared by 5 bases and J by 7 bases, with 15 bases between. The CDR3 has 14 amino acids. Germline V gene data show CDR1 as LNHDA and CDR2 as SQIVND (reference sequence). CDR3 sequence reads: CASSGREVHQPQHF. CDR3 in DNA: TGTGCCAGTAGTGGCAGGGAAGTACACCAGCCCCAGCATTTT.

The CDR3 DNA sequence: TGTGCCAGCAGCAGGCGCGCCAGCTATGCCGGGTCAAATGAGCAGTTCTTC. Translation: CASSRRASYAGSNEQFF. V gene TRBV7-3 combines with J gene TRBJ2-1, with D hard to call. In germline, CDR1 is SGHTA, CDR2 FQGTGA. The CDR3 is 17 residues long. V lost 5 bases, J lost 7 bases, and 24 bases lay in between.

V is TRBV15 and J is TRBJ1-1, with 7 bases identical to TRBD1. CDR1 LNHNV and CDR2 YYDKDF come from the germline V gene (reference sequence). With V trimmed by 8 bases and J by 2 bases, 8 bases remained unmatched. The CDR3 spans 14 residues. CDR3 in amino acids: CATRTGHPNTEAFF. The CDR3 nucleotides are TGTGCCACCCGGACAGGCCATCCCAACACTGAAGCTTTCTTT.

The rearrangement uses TRBV3-1 (or the pseudogene TRBV3-2) and TRBJ1-3; D remains ambiguous. The CDR3 extends over 13 amino acids. The germline V gene has CDR1 LGHDT and CDR2 YNNKEL (reference sequence). V lost 4 bases to trimming and J lost 7 bases, with 11 bases between them. The CDR3 protein is CASSRAAGNTIYF. The CDR3 nucleotides read TGTGCCAGCAGCCGCGCGGCCGGGAACACCATATATTTT.

The chain joins TRBV27 to TRBJ2-5, with 8 nucleotides matching TRBD1. The CDR3 extends over 14 amino acids. The germline gives CDR1 MNHEY, CDR2 SMNVEV (reference sequence). Trimming at V came to 5 bases and at J to 2 bases, leaving 4 bases not matched to a gene. CDR3 sequence: CASSHGQGQETQYF. CDR3 sequence (DNA): TGTGCCAGCAGTCACGGACAGGGTCAAGAGACCCAGTACTTC.

This clone is a singleton in its sample. V usage is TRBV6-2 or TRBV6-3 and J usage is TRBJ2-1; a weak D match, TRBD2 (6 bases). The germline V gene has CDR1 MNHEY and CDR2 SVGEGT. Trimming took 6 bases from V and 7 from J, leaving 13 bases between them. CDR3 length: 13 amino acids. This chain's CDR3 is CASSPETRNEQFF. CDR3 nucleotides: TGTGCCAGCAGCCCCGAGACTAGAAATGAGCAGTTCTTC.

The V gene is TRBV18, the J gene TRBJ1-1, with 11 bases lining up with TRBD1. The CDR3 spans 16 residues. Looked up from germline, CDR1 is KGHSH and CDR2 is LQKENI. The V gene end was trimmed by 3 bases and the J gene end by 4 bases; junction bases not matched to a gene: 7. The CDR3 loop is CASSPVGQGGGTEAFF. The CDR3 DNA sequence: TGTGCCAGCTCACCTGTGGGACAGGGGGGGGGCACTGAAGCTTTCTTT.

The V and J genes are TRBV7-9 and TRBJ2-1; 11 bases are shared with TRBD2. Germline V CDR1 and CDR2: SEHNR, FQNEAQ (reference sequence). After removal of 5 bases from V and 4 bases from J, the junction contained 4 bases not matched to a gene. The CDR3 sequence is 15 residues long. CDR3 DNA: TGTGCCAGCAGCCCCTCTAGCGGGGGGTACAATGAGCAGTTCTTC. This translates into CASSPSSGGYNEQFF. The whole variable domain, remainder taken from reference TRBV7-9 and TRBJ2-1, is DTGVSQNPRHKITKRGQNVTFRCDPISEHNRLYWYRQTLGQGPEFLTYFQNEAQLEKSRLLSDRFSAERPKGSFSTLEIQRTEQGDSAMYLCASSPSSGGYNEQFFGPGTRLTVL.

V usage is TRBV19 and J usage is TRBJ1-2; 10 bases fit TRBD1. The CDR3 length is 19 residues. Germline V gives CDR1 LNHDA, CDR2 SQIVND (reference sequence). V shed 5 bases and J 0 bases; nucleotides not matched to a gene: 15. The CDR3 coding sequence is TGTGCCAGTAGTCAGATGACCGGGACAGGGGCGCCGTCTAACTATGGCTACACCTTC. Protein sequence: CASSQMTGTGAPSNYGYTF.

The chain links TRBV7-8 to TRBJ1-1; TRBD1 matches 9 bases. V gave up 5 bases and J gave up 5 bases; unmatched junction bases: 6. In germline, CDR1 is SGHVS, CDR2 FQNEAQ. The CDR3 has 14 amino acids. DNA for the CDR3: TGTGCCAGCAGCCGAGGACAGGGGAAGACTGAAGCTTTCTTT. Protein: CASSRGQGKTEAFF.

This clone was picked up a small number of times. This chain uses TRBV4-1 with TRBJ1-4, with a tentative D call TRBD1 (5 bases). CDR3 length: 15 residues. V was shortened by 1 base and J by 7 bases, with 13 bases between the two germline ends. The V gene's germline CDR1 is MGHRA and CDR2 YSYEKL. CDR3 protein: CASSQAPSQGEKLFF. For the CDR3, the DNA is TGCGCCAGCAGCCAAGCCCCTAGTCAGGGTGAAAAACTGTTTTTT.

This clone was seen once. The chain employs TRBV19 and TRBJ1-2, with 9 nucleotides matching TRBD1. The V segment lost 7 bases and the J segment 8 bases; nucleotides outside the gene matches: 8. Germline loops: CDR1 LNHDA, CDR2 SQIVND (reference sequence). This CDR3 is 13 amino acids long. CDR3 region: CASTDRGRGGYTF. The CDR3 DNA reads TGTGCCAGTACCGACAGGGGGAGAGGAGGCTACACCTTC.

The rearrangement joins TRBV14 to TRBJ2-1; 8 bases are a match to TRBD2. The CDR3 runs 16 residues. V lost 4 bases, J lost 9 bases, and 14 bases stayed unmatched. Germline CDR1 is SGHDN and CDR2 is FVKESK. The CDR3 DNA reads as TGTGCCAGCAGCCTCCGGGGTAGCGGGGTTCCCCCTGAGCAGTTCTTC. Translating it yields CASSLRGSGVPPEQFF.

The chain combines TRBV10-3 with TRBJ2-7; D perhaps matches TRBD2 (5 bases). Germline V gene data show CDR1 as ENHRY and CDR2 as SYGVKD. The CDR3 runs 14 residues. The V gene lost 7 bases and the J gene lost 4 bases, with 17 bases spanning the gap. CDR3 coding DNA: TGTGCCATCATGAATTCCTTAGCGCAGTACGAGCAGTACTTC. It is translated as CAIMNSLAQYEQYF.

This chain uses TRBV3-1 (or the pseudogene TRBV3-2) with TRBJ2-1, with 14 bases that match TRBD2. Trimming removed 2 bases from V and 9 bases from J; junction bases left unmatched: 12. The CDR3 is made up of 18 amino acids. Germline V gene lookup returns CDR1 LGHDT and CDR2 YNNKEL (reference sequence). CDR3 bases: TGTGCCAGCAGCCAATCTGGACTAGCGGGGGGTATAGGCAGTGAGCAGTTCTTC. It is translated as CASSQSGLAGGIGSEQFF.

Only a few counts were recorded for this clone. The chain recombines TRBV7-8 with TRBJ1-2; 10 nucleotides match TRBD1. This CDR3 has 15 residues. Germline loops: CDR1 SGHVS, CDR2 FQNEAQ. J was trimmed by 2 bases and V by 5 bases; bases with no gene match: 5. CDR3 coding DNA: TGTGCCAGCAGCCCAATGGGACAGGGGAACTATGGCTACACCTTC. Encoded protein: CASSPMGQGNYGYTF.

The chain employs TRBV7-2 and TRBJ1-2; 10 nucleotides align to TRBD1. The CDR3 covers 15 residues. After removal of 4 bases from V and 6 bases from J, the junction contained 8 bases not matched to a gene. Germline V lookup: CDR1 SGHTA, CDR2 FQGNSA. CDR3 in amino acids: CASSYRQGARNGYTF. CDR3 coding DNA: TGTGCCAGCAGCTACCGACAGGGGGCGCGAAATGGCTACACCTTC.

This clone has just one count. This sequence joins TRBV2 and TRBJ2-2; tentatively, D is TRBD2 (6 bases). V was trimmed by 8 bases and J by 1 base, leaving 8 bases between them. The CDR3 is 13 residues long. CDR1 and CDR2 from the germline V gene are SNHLY and FYNNEI. The CDR3 reads CASGGWNTGELFF. CDR3 coding DNA: TGTGCCAGCGGGGGGTGGAACACCGGGGAGCTGTTTTTT. The full variable domain, completed using reference TRBV2 and TRBJ2-2, is EPEVTQTPSHQVTQMGQEVILRCVPISNHLYFYWYRQILGQKVEFLVSFYNNEISEKSEIFDDQFSVERPDGSNFTLKIRSTKLEDSAMYFCASGGWNTGELFFGEGSRLTVL.

The rearrangement links TRBV30 to TRBJ1-2; 8 bases are shared with TRBD1. The CDR3 is 13 residues long. V gave up 3 bases and J gave up 7 bases; unmatched junction bases: 7. Germline CDR1 and CDR2: GTSNPN and SVGIG (reference sequence). CDR3: CAWSPGGAGGYTF. CDR3 coding DNA: TGTGCCTGGAGCCCAGGGGGCGCCGGTGGCTACACCTTC. The variable domain in full, completed from reference TRBV30 and TRBJ1-2, reads SQTIHQWPATLVQPVGSPLSLECTVEGTSNPNLYWYRQAAGRGLQLLFYSVGIGQISSEVPQNLSASRPQDRQFILSSKKLLLSDSGFYLCAWSPGGAGGYTFGSGTRLTVV.

This chain's CDR3 is CASSPGLAGGLYNEQFF. The CDR3 DNA reads TGTGCCAGCTCACCGGGACTAGCGGGGGGCCTCTACAATGAGCAGTTCTTC. V is TRBV18 and J is TRBJ2-1; 15 bases map to TRBD2. CDR3 length: 17 residues. J was trimmed by 3 bases and V by 3 bases; bases with no gene match: 3. Germline loops: CDR1 KGHSH, CDR2 LQKENI.

The CDR3 coding sequence is TGTGCCAGCAGGTTAGACGGAGACACTGAAGCTTTCTTT. It is translated as CASRLDGDTEAFF. V is TRBV28 and J is TRBJ1-1; D is uncertain. The CDR3 is made up of 13 amino acids. The germline V gene has CDR1 MDHEN and CDR2 SYDVKM. Between the trimmed V and J ends, which lost 6 bases and 3 bases, there was a span of 11 bases.

CDR3 residues: CASSVANYGYTF. CDR3 in DNA: TGTGCCAGCAGTGTAGCTAACTATGGCTACACCTTC. This chain links TRBV28 with TRBJ1-2; no reliable D call. Trimming took off 5 bases at V and 0 bases at J, with 4 bases between the two ends. This CDR3 comprises 12 residues. The germline V gene has CDR1 MDHEN and CDR2 SYDVKM.

The chain joins TRBV7-6 to TRBJ2-7; TRBD2 matches at 8 bases. The germline gives CDR1 SGHVS, CDR2 FNYEAQ. The V and J ends lost 5 bases and 7 bases, in that order; junction bases with no gene match: 13. This CDR3 is built from 15 residues. CDR3 nucleotides: TGTGCCAGCAGCGGAGCGGGACTAGGGAGCGGGGAGCAGTACTTC. This encodes CASSGAGLGSGEQYF. Variable domain in full (rest from reference TRBV7-6 and TRBJ2-7): GAGVSQSPRYKVTKRGQDVALRCDPISGHVSLYWYRQALGQGPEFLTYFNYEAQQDKSGLPNDRFSAERPEGSISTLTIQRTEQRDSAMYRCASSGAGLGSGEQYFGPGTRLTVT.

The chain has TRBV19 and TRBJ1-4; TRBD1 matches 7 bases. J was trimmed by 3 bases and V by 5 bases; bases with no gene match: 3. Germline V CDR1 and CDR2: LNHDA, SQIVND (reference sequence). The CDR3 has 14 residues. CDR3 DNA: TGTGCCAGTAGTCCGGGACAGCCTAATGAAAAACTGTTTTTT. It specifies CASSPGQPNEKLFF.

The chain employs TRBV4-1 and TRBJ2-3; D is ambiguous. The CDR3 is 14 amino acids. Germline lookup yields CDR1 MGHRA and CDR2 YSYEKL. The V and J ends lost 10 bases and 2 bases respectively, with 16 bases between them. The CDR3 coding sequence is TGCGCCACTAGAAGCGCCTTAATCACAGATACGCAGTATTTT. Translation gives CATRSALITDTQYF.